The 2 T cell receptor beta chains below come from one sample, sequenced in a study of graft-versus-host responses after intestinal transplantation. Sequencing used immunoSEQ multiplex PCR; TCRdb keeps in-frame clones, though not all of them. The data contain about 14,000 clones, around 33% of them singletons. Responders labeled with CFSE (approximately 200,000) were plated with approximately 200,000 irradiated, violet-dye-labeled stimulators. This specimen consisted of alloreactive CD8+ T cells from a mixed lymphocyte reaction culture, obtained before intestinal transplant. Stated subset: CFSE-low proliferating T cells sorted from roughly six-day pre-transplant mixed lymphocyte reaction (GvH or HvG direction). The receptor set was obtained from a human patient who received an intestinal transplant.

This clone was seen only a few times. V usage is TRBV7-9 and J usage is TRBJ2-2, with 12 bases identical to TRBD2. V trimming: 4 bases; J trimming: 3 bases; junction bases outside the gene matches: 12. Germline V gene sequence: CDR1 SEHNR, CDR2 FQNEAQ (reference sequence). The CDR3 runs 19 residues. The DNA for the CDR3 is TGTGCCAGCAGCTCCACTAGCGGGGGGCCACCCAAAGACACCGGGGAGCTGTTTTTT. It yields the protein CASSSTSGGPPKDTGELFF. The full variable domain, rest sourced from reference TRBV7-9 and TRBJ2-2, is DTGVSQNPRHKITKRGQNVTFRCDPISEHNRLYWYRQTLGQGPEFLTYFQNEAQLEKSRLLSDRFSAERPKGSFSTLEIQRTEQGDSAMYLCASSSTSGGPPKDTGELFFGEGSRLTVL.

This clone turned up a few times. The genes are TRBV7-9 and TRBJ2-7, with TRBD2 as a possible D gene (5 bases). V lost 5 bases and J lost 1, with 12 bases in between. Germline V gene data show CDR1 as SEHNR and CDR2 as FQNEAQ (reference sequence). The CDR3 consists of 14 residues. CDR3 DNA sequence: TGTGCCAGCAGCCACACTGGGAGTTCCTACGAGCAGTACTTC. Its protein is CASSHTGSSYEQYF.